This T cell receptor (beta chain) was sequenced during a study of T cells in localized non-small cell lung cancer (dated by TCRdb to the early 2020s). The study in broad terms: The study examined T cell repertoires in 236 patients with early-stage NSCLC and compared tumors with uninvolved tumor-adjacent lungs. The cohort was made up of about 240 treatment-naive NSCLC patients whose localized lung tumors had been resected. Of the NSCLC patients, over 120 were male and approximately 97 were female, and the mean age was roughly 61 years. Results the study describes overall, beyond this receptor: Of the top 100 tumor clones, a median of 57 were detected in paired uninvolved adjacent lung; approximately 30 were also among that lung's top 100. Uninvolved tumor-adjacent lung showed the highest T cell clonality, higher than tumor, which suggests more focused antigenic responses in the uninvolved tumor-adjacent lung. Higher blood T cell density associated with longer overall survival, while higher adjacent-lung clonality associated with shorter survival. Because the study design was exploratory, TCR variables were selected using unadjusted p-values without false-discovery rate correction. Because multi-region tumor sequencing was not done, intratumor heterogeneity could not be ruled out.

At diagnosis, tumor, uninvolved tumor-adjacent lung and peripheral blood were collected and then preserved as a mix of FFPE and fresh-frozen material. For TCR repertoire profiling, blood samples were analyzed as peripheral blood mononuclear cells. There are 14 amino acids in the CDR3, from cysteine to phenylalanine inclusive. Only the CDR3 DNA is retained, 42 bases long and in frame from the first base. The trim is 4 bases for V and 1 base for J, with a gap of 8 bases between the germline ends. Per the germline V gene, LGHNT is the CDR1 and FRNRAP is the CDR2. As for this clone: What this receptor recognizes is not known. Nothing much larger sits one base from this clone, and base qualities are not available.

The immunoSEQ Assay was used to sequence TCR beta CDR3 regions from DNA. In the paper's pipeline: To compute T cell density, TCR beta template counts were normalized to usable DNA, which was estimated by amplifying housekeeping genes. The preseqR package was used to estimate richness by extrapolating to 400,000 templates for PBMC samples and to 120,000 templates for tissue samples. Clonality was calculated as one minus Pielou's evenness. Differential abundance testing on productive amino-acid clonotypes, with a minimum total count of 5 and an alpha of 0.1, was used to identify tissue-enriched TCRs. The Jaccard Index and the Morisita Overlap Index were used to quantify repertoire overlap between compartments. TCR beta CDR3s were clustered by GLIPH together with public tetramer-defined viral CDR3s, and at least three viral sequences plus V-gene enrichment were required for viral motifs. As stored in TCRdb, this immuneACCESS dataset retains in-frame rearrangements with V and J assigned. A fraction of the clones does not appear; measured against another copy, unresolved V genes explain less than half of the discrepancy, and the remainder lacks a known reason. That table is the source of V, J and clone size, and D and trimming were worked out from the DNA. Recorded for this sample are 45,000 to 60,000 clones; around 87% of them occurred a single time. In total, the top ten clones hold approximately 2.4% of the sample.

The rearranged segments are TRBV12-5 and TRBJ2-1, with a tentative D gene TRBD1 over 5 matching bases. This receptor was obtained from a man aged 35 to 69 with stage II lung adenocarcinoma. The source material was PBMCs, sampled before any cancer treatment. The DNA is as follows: TGTGCTAGTGGTTCAGACAGTTCCTACAATGAGCAGTTCTTC. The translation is CASGSDSSYNEQFF.